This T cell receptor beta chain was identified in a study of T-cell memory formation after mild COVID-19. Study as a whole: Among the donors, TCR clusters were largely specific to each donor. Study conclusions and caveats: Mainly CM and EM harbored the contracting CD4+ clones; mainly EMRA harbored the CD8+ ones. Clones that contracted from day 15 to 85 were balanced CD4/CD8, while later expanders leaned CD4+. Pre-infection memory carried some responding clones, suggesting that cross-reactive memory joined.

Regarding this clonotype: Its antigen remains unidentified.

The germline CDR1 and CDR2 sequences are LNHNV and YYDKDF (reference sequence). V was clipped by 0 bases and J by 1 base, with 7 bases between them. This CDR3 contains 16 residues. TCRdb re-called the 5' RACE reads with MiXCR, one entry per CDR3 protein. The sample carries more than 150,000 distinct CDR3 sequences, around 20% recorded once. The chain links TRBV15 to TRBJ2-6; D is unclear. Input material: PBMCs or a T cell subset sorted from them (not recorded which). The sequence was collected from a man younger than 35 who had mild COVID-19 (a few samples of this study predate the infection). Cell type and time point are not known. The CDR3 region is CATSRDYRSGANVLTF. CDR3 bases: TGTGCCACCAGCAGAGATTACAGATCTGGGGCCAACGTCCTGACTTTC. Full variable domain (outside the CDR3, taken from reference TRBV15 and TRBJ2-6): DAMVIQNPRYQVTQFGKPVTLSCSQTLNHNVMYWYQQKSSQAPKLLFHYYDKDFNNEADTPDNFQSRRPNTSFCFLDIRSPGLGDTAMYLCATSRDYRSGANVLTFGAGSRLTVL.